The clone carrying this TCR beta chain was found many times. This specimen belongs to a study of human T cells and chemical hapten exposure. Original data processing: Samples contained a median of 95,638 TCRs, with a range of about 20,000 to 750,000. TCRdb reprocessed the RACE reads with MiXCR, giving one entry per CDR3 protein. The V and J calls come from TCRdb's annotation, not from the publication. The repertoire holds hundreds of thousands of distinct CDR3 sequences, under 6.5% seen once, with 4.5% to 6% in the top ten. Specified time point: patch test 2, 6 weeks after DPC sensitization. Treatment here: therapeutic diphenylcyclopropenone sensitization with weekly scalp DPC. This TCR came from a woman aged 18-35 years with alopecia areata. Some clones in this sample may be carry-over from other donors' samples. Sequencing was performed on whole blood, taken in connection with sensitization to the hapten diphenylcyclopropenone (DPC).

CDR3 in amino acids: CASTNNNYGYTF. The CDR3 DNA reads as TGTGCCAGCACCAACAATAACTATGGCTACACCTTC. V gene TRBV6-6 combines with J gene TRBJ1-2; the D is unclear. Trimming removed 7 bases at V and 1 base at J, with 7 bases between. Germline V gene lookup returns CDR1 MNHNY and CDR2 SVGAGI (reference sequence). This CDR3 spans 12 amino acids.